The 28 T cell receptor beta chains in this list originate from one sample, sequenced in a study of Graves' ophthalmopathy and Graves' hyperthyroidism. RNA transcripts served as template for amplifying TCR beta CDR3 sequences. Second-round multiplex PCR came after first-round RT-PCR with HTBI primers. From the multiplex PCR reads, TCRdb called clonotypes with MiXCR, one entry per CDR3 protein. In the table there are about 620,000 distinct CDR3 sequences, 22% of which are singletons. The sequenced sample was peripheral blood. The receptors shown here come from a woman younger than 30 with stable Graves' hyperthyroidism. Some clones in this sample may be carry-over from other donors' samples.

This clonotype was detected only a few times. The J gene is TRBJ2-7, the V gene TRBV19; D possibly matches TRBD1 or TRBD2 (5 bases each). This CDR3 spans 15 amino acids. In germline, CDR1 is LNHDA, CDR2 SQIVND (reference sequence). Trimming pared 3 bases from V and 4 bases from J, leaving 16 bases between. The CDR3 loop is CASSMGDVERYEQYF. The CDR3 coding sequence is TGTGCCAGTAGTATGGGGGACGTAGAAAGATACGAGCAGTACTTC.

In this sample, this clonotype turned up many times. V and J are TRBV29-1 and TRBJ1-2; D ambiguous. Trimming cost V 3 bases and J 6 bases, with 8 bases left between them. This CDR3 contains 11 residues. Germline loops: CDR1 SQVTM, CDR2 ANQGSEA. The CDR3 region is CSVDALNGYTF. The CDR3 region has the DNA TGCAGCGTTGACGCCCTAAATGGCTACACCTTC.

A single count supports this clonotype. This chain connects TRBV28 to TRBJ2-5; 7 bases line up with TRBD2. Per germline, CDR1 MDHEN and CDR2 SYDVKM. The CDR3 spans 13 residues. The V segment lost 5 bases and the J segment 2 bases; nucleotides outside the gene matches: 2. The CDR3 sequence: CASSGTIQETQYF. The CDR3 region has the DNA TGTGCCAGCAGTGGGACTATTCAAGAGACCCAGTACTTC.

The sample holds a few counts of this clonotype. The V gene is TRBV6-1, the J gene TRBJ1-1; TRBD1 is a possible D gene (5 bases). V was trimmed by 4 bases and J by 1 base, leaving 10 bases between them. The CDR3 extends over 14 amino acids. Germline CDR1 MNHNS, CDR2 SASEGT. In DNA form, the CDR3 reads TGTGCCAGCAGTGCGACAGACCGGAACACTGAAGCTTTCTTT. Amino acid sequence: CASSATDRNTEAFF.

As to this clonotype: One base away lies a much larger clone, so this may be a sequencing read error. The chain uses TRBV6-5 and TRBJ2-7, with 7 bases matching TRBD2. Looked up from germline, CDR1 is MNHEY and CDR2 is SVGAGI. This CDR3 region has 16 residues. The CDR3 DNA follows: TGTGCCAGCAGTTCCATCTCCCAGGGACTATCCTACGATCAGTACTTC. Translating it yields CASSSISQGLSYDQYF.

About this clonotype itself: A much bigger clone sits one base away, suggesting this may be a read error. V gene TRBV15 combines with J gene TRBJ1-1, with a tentative D call TRBD1 (5 bases). Germline V gene data show CDR1 as LNHNV and CDR2 as YYDKDF (reference sequence). CDR3 length: 15 residues. CDR3 sequence reads: CATSTEQGLGTEACF. The CDR3 DNA sequence: TGTGCCACCAGCACAGAGCAGGGTCTTGGAACTGAAGCTTGCTTT.

This clonotype was observed at least ten times. This CDR3 reads CASSDAGQGADQPQHF. CDR3 DNA: TGTGCCAGCAGTGACGCCGGACAGGGAGCCGATCAGCCCCAGCATTTT. The chain employs TRBV6-1 and TRBJ1-5, with 8 positions matching TRBD1. CDR1 and CDR2 (germline): MNHNS, SASEGT. Trimming removed 3 bases from V and 5 bases from J; junction bases left unmatched: 9. CDR3 size: 16 residues.

This clonotype was counted ten times or more. The chain carries TRBV12-3 or TRBV12-4 and TRBJ2-2, with 12 positions matching TRBD2. J lost 1 base, V lost 5 bases, and 11 bases had no gene match. The CDR3 extends over 19 amino acids. The CDR3 DNA is TGTGCCAGCAGTATAATAACTCCGGGACTAGCGGGGAACACCGGGGAGCTGTTTTTT. This translates into CASSIITPGLAGNTGELFF.

CDR3 protein: CASSSHAKNPTGELFF. CDR3 in DNA: TGTGCCAGCAGCTCGCATGCCAAGAACCCTACCGGGGAGCTGTTTTTT. The J gene is TRBJ2-2, the V gene TRBV7-8; D not certain. Germline CDR1 reads SGHVS; CDR2 reads FQNEAQ. Between the trimmed V and J ends, which lost 4 bases and 5 bases, there was a span of 17 bases. The CDR3 extends over 16 amino acids.

This clonotype was recorded many times. The V gene is TRBV20-1, the J gene TRBJ1-5; tentative D call: TRBD1 (5 bases). This CDR3 spans 14 amino acids. The germline V and J ends were trimmed by 6 bases and 1 base, with 13 bases remaining between them. The germline gives CDR1 DFQATT, CDR2 SNEGSKA (reference sequence). CDR3 region: CSAGTGTSNQPQHF. The CDR3 nucleotides are TGCAGTGCCGGGACCGGGACCAGCAATCAGCCCCAGCATTTT.

The sample holds many counts of this clonotype. V and J are TRBV4-1 and TRBJ2-7, with D unclear. Trimming left V 0 bases short and J 1 base short, with 10 bases between. From germline, CDR1 is MGHRA and CDR2 YSYEKL. CDR3 length: 15 amino acids. The CDR3 DNA is TGCGCCAGCAGCCAAGACTTGAAGGTTTCCTACGAGCAGTACTTC. Residues: CASSQDLKVSYEQYF.

This clonotype was seen many times. The rearrangement joins TRBV11-2 to TRBJ2-7, with 8 bases matching TRBD1. The V segment lost 4 bases and the J segment 2 bases; nucleotides outside the gene matches: 4. Germline V lookup: CDR1 SGHAT, CDR2 FQNNGV. The CDR3 is 14 residues long. As DNA, the CDR3 is TGTGCCAGCAGCTACGGACAGGGAACCTACGAGCAGTACTTC. This codes for CASSYGQGTYEQYF.

The sample holds a few counts of this clonotype. A much larger clone lies one base from this, so it may be a read error. The genes are TRBV25-1 and TRBJ2-2, with 10 bases lining up with TRBD1. The CDR3 contains 18 residues. Unmatched junction bases numbered 12, after V lost 4 bases and J lost 4 bases. From germline, CDR1 is MGHDK and CDR2 SYGVNS. CDR3 nucleotide sequence: TGTGCCAGCAGTGGATCGATGGGGACAGGGGAAGGCACCGGGGAGCTGTTTTTT. Its translation: CASSGSMGTGEGTGELFF.

The chain links TRBV19 to TRBJ2-7; D remains unclear. CDR3 size: 14 residues. The germline V gene has CDR1 LNHDA and CDR2 SQIVND (reference sequence). The germline V and J ends were trimmed by 6 bases and 2 bases, with 14 bases remaining between them. The CDR3 DNA follows: TGTGCCAGTAGCCCGGAGTACCGGACCTACGAGCAGTACTTC. Translated: CASSPEYRTYEQYF. Drawing the rest from reference TRBV19 and TRBJ2-7, the complete variable domain is DGGITQSPKYLFRKEGQNVTLSCEQNLNHDAMYWYRQDPGQGLRLIYYSQIVNDFQKGDIAEGYSVSREKKESFPLTVTSAQKNPTAFYLCASSPEYRTYEQYFGPGTRLTVT.

This clonotype was seen at least ten times. The chain uses TRBV20-1 and TRBJ1-2; 8 nucleotides match TRBD1. With 1 base clipped from V and 2 bases from J, the junction kept 12 bases outside the gene matches. Per germline, CDR1 DFQATT and CDR2 SNEGSKA (reference sequence). The CDR3 sequence is 17 residues long. CDR3 sequence: CSARGIPGTGLNYGYTF. CDR3 nucleotide sequence: TGCAGTGCTAGAGGCATCCCCGGGACAGGCTTAAACTATGGCTACACCTTC.

This clonotype was recorded a few times. A read error may be the cause here, since a much bigger clone is one base away. This sequence joins TRBV27 and TRBJ2-2, with a possible D match to TRBD2 (5 bases). This CDR3 region has 13 residues. The germline CDR1 and CDR2 sequences are MNHEY and SMNVEV (reference sequence). Written as DNA, the CDR3 is TGTGCCAGCAGTACCCCGAACACCGGGGAGCTGTGTTTT. It yields the protein CASSTPNTGELCF.

At least ten counts were recorded for this clonotype. This chain links TRBV12-3 or TRBV12-4 with TRBJ1-2; D is uncertain. The length of the CDR3 is 15 residues. Trimming took 11 bases from V and 5 from J, leaving 24 bases between them. CDR3 sequence reads: CASSLGEGLSYGYTF. The CDR3 DNA reads TGTGCCTCCTCCCTCGGGGAGGGTCTCAGTTATGGCTACACCTTC.

The V call is TRBV6-4, the J call TRBJ2-2; tentative D call: TRBD2 (5 bases). Germline V CDR1 and CDR2: MRHNA, SNTAGT. This CDR3 comprises 14 residues. Between the trimmed V and J ends, which lost 2 bases and 7 bases, there was a span of 11 bases. This CDR3 reads CASSDGSEGGELFF. Written as DNA, the CDR3 is TGTGCCAGCAGTGACGGGAGCGAGGGCGGGGAGCTGTTTTTT.

There are many counts of this clonotype. This chain links TRBV12-3 or TRBV12-4 with TRBJ1-1; D gene uncertain. The CDR3 consists of 14 residues. Trimming left V 0 bases short and J 5 bases short, with 10 bases between. The CDR3 loop is CASSLATQSTEAFF. The CDR3 nucleotides read TGTGCCAGCAGTTTAGCCACCCAATCGACTGAAGCTTTCTTT.

This clonotype was detected only a few times. This may arise from a read error, as a much more abundant clone is one base away. This chain joins TRBV11-1 and TRBJ2-4, with D possibly called TRBD1 or TRBD2 (5 bases each). The CDR3 is 17 residues long. Germline lookup yields CDR1 SGHAT and CDR2 FQDESV (reference sequence). CDR3 sequence: CASSLGGLGLAKNIEYF. In nucleotides, the CDR3 is TGTGCCAGCAGCTTAGGGGGCCTAGGGCTAGCCAAAAACATTGAGTACTTC.

This clonotype was found many times. This chain connects TRBV20-1 to TRBJ1-2; no firm D call. The CDR3 sequence is 15 residues long. From germline, CDR1 is DFQATT and CDR2 SNEGSKA (reference sequence). Trimming removed 6 bases from V and 4 bases from J, with 21 bases in between. The CDR3 spells CSAPRGGTWLYGYTF. The CDR3 DNA is TGCAGTGCCCCTCGGGGTGGTACCTGGCTCTATGGCTACACCTTC.

This clonotype was seen at least ten times. The chain is built from TRBV12-3 or TRBV12-4 and TRBJ1-5; TRBD1 matches at 7 bases. This CDR3 comprises 14 residues. Trimming cost V 5 bases and J 2 bases; bases outside gene matches: 3. CDR3 amino acids: CASSTGVRNQPQHF. The CDR3 DNA reads TGTGCCAGCAGTACAGGGGTTCGCAATCAGCCCCAGCATTTT.

At least ten counts were recorded for this clonotype. V and J are TRBV2 and TRBJ2-5; D is ambiguous. V shed 1 base and J shed 5 bases, with 14 bases lying between them. Germline CDR1 SNHLY, CDR2 FYNNEI. The CDR3 has 15 amino acids. The CDR3 loop reads CASSEEFTVGETQYF. CDR3 coding DNA: TGTGCCAGCAGTGAAGAGTTCACCGTAGGCGAGACCCAGTACTTC.

This clonotype has a count of ten or more. The chain employs TRBV6-2 or TRBV6-3 and TRBJ1-5; no definite D call. The ends were cut back, 0 bases at V and 4 bases at J, with 16 bases in the middle. Germline CDR1 MNHEY, CDR2 SVGEGT. This CDR3 spans 17 amino acids. In DNA, the CDR3 is TGTGCCAGCAGTTACTCGAGTGGCAGCAACTCAAATCAGCCCCAGCATTTT. Translation: CASSYSSGSNSNQPQHF.

On this clonotype: A much larger clone lies a single base off, so this may be a read error. The CDR3 carries no conserved terminal phenylalanine or tryptophan, so it likely arises from a read error. The V and J genes are TRBV9 and TRBJ1-2, with D perhaps TRBD1 (5 bases). In germline, CDR1 is SGDLS, CDR2 YYNGEE. V was shortened by 4 bases and J by 4 bases, with 14 bases between the two germline ends. CDR3 length equals 14 residues. The CDR3 reads CASSSPTGPYGYTV. DNA for the CDR3: TGTGCCAGCAGCTCCCCCACAGGTCCCTATGGCTACACCGTC.

This clonotype appeared many times. The chain links TRBV20-1 to TRBJ2-7; D not resolved. Germline V gene sequence: CDR1 DFQATT, CDR2 SNEGSKA (reference sequence). This CDR3 is 10 amino acids long. V was pared by 3 bases and J by 9 bases, with 9 bases between. CDR3 sequence reads: CSASELRQYF. In DNA form, the CDR3 reads TGCAGTGCTAGCGAATTACGGCAGTACTTC.

This clonotype has a count of ten or more. This chain uses TRBV28 with TRBJ2-5; D unresolved. The length of the CDR3 is 16 residues. The germline V and J ends were trimmed by 6 bases and 5 bases, with 22 bases remaining between them. Germline V lookup: CDR1 MDHEN, CDR2 SYDVKM. Here the CDR3 reads CASSPLRGGLGETQYF. CDR3 DNA sequence: TGTGCCAGCAGCCCCCTCCGAGGCGGCCTGGGGGAGACCCAGTACTTC.

This clonotype was picked up many times. This chain connects TRBV2 to TRBJ1-1; D not resolved. CDR1 is SNHLY and CDR2 is FYNNEI in the germline V gene. Trimming shortened V by 7 bases and J by 1 base, and 13 bases separated the two germline ends. This CDR3 spans 14 amino acids. CDR3 coding DNA: TGTGCCAGCAAATATGGCAGAACGAACACTGAAGCTTTCTTT. Residues: CASKYGRTNTEAFF. Full variable domain (outside the CDR3, taken from reference TRBV2 and TRBJ1-1): EPEVTQTPSHQVTQMGQEVILRCVPISNHLYFYWYRQILGQKVEFLVSFYNNEISEKSEIFDDQFSVERPDGSNFTLKIRSTKLEDSAMYFCASKYGRTNTEAFFGQGTRLTVV.